Reported below is one T cell receptor (beta chain). The germline V and J ends were trimmed by 1 base and 0 bases, with 10 bases remaining between them. CDR1 and CDR2 (germline): GTSNPN, SVGIG (reference sequence). The CDR3 has 15 amino acids. Using immunoSEQ multiplex PCR, the repertoire was profiled, and TCRdb retains in-frame clones only, with some absent. The sample includes 450,000 to 650,000 clones, approximately 78% of them seen just once. This record belongs to a study of shared T cell receptors in the human thymus. Separately, the same data were catalogued under a study of human thymus T cells. That study adds: During corrective heart surgery, resections were taken, and the thymus tissue came from them. In thymic and blood repertoires alike, V and J usage looked biased.

J is TRBJ2-1 and V is TRBV30, with a weak D call TRBD2 (7 bases). Sequenced input: thymocytes. The sequence came from a boy under three years old with a congenital heart defect. The CDR3 DNA follows: TGTGCCTGGAGTGAGGGGGGGAGCTCCTACAATGAGCAGTTCTTC. Protein product: CAWSEGGSSYNEQFF.